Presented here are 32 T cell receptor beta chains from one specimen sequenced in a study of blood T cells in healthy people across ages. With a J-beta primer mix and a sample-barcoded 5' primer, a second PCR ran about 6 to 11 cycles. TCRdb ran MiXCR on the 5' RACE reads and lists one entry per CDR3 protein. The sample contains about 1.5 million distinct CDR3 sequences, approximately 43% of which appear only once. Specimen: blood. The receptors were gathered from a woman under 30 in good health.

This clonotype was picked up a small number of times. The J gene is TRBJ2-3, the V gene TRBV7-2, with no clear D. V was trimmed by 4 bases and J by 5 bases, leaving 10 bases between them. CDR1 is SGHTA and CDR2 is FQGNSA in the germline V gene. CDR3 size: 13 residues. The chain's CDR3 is CASSSREQDTQYF. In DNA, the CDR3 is TGTGCCAGCAGCTCCCGAGAACAAGATACGCAGTATTTT.

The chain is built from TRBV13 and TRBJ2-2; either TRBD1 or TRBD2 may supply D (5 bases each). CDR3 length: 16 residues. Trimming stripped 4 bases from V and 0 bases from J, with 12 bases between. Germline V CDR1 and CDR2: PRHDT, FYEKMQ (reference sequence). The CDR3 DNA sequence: TGTGCCAGCAGCTCCTCCGGGACGGCGAACACCGGGGAGCTGTTTTTT. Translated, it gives CASSSSGTANTGELFF.

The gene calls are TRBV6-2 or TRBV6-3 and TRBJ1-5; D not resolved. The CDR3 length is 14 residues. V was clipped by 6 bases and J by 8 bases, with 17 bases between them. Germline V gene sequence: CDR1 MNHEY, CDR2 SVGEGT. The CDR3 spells CASSHALVTEPQHF. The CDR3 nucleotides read TGTGCCAGCAGCCACGCCCTCGTTACTGAGCCCCAGCATTTT.

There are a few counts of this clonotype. CDR3 loop: CASSYSGTISGGYTF. DNA of the CDR3: TGTGCCAGCAGTTACTCGGGGACAATCAGTGGTGGCTACACCTTC. The J gene is TRBJ1-2, the V gene TRBV6-5, with D possibly matching TRBD1 (6 bases). This CDR3 region has 15 residues. V shed 0 bases and J shed 7 bases, with 15 bases lying between them. CDR1 is MNHEY and CDR2 is SVGAGI in the germline V gene.

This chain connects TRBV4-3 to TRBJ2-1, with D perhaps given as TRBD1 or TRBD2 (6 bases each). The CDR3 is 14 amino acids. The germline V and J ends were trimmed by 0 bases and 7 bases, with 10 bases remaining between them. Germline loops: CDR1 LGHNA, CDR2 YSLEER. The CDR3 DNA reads TGCGCCAGCAGCCAAGATACAGGGAGGAATGAGCAGTTCTTC. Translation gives CASSQDTGRNEQFF.

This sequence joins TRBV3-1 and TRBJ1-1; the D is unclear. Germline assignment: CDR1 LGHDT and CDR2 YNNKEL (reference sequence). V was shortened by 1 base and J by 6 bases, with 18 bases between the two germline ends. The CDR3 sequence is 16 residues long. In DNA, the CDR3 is TGTGCCAGCAGCCAAGCCCGAAACAAGAGCGGGTCTGAAGCTTTCTTT. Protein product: CASSQARNKSGSEAFF.

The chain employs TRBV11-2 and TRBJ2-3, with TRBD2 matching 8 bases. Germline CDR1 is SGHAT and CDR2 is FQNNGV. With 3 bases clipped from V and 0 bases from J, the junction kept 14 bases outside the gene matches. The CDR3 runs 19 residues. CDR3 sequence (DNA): TGTGCCAGCAGCTTCTTGACCAGCGGGGGAAAGACTAGCACAGATACGCAGTATTTT. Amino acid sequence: CASSFLTSGGKTSTDTQYF.

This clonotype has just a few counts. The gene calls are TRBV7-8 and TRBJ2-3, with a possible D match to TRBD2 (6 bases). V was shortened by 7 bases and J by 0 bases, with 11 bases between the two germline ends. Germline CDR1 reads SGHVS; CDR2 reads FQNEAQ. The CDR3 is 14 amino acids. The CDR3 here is CASNPGGSTDTQYF. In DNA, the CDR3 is TGTGCCAGCAATCCCGGGGGTAGCACAGATACGCAGTATTTT.

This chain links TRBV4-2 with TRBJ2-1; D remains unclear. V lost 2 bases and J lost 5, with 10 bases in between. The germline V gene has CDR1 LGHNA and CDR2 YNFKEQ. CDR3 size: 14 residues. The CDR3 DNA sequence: TGTGCCAGCAGCCAAAGGGCGGCAAACAATGAGCAGTTCTTC. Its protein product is CASSQRAANNEQFF.

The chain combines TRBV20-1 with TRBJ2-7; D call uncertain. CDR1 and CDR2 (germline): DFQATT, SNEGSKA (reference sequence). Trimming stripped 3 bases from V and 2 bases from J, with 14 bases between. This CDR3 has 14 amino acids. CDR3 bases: TGCAGTGCTAGGTGGCCTACTGGGACCTACGAGCAGTACTTC. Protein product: CSARWPTGTYEQYF.

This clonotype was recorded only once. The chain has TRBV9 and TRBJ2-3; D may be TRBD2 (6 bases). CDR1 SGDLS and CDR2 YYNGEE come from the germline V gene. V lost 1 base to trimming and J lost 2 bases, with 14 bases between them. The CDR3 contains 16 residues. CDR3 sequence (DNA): TGTGCCAGCAGCGTATCGGGAGTATGGAACACAGATACGCAGTATTTT. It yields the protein CASSVSGVWNTDTQYF.

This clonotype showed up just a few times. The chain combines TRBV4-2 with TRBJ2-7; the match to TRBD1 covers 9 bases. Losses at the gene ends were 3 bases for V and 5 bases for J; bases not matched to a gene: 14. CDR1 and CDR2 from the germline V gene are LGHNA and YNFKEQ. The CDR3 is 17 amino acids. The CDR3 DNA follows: TGTGCCAGCAGCCATAGCCGAGAGACAGGGGGTTCCGACGAGCAGTACTTC. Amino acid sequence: CASSHSRETGGSDEQYF.

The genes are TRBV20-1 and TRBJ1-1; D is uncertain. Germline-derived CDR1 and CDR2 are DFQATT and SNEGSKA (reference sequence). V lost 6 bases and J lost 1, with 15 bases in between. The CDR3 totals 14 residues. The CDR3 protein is CSAVGERGNTEAFF. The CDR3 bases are TGCAGTGCGGTCGGTGAACGGGGGAACACTGAAGCTTTCTTT.

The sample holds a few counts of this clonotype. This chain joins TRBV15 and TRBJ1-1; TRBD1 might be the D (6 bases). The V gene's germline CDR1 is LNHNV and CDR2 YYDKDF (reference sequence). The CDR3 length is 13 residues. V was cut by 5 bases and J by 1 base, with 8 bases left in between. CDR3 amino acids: CATSLRGNTEAFF. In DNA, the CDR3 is TGTGCCACCAGCCTCAGGGGGAACACTGAAGCTTTCTTT.

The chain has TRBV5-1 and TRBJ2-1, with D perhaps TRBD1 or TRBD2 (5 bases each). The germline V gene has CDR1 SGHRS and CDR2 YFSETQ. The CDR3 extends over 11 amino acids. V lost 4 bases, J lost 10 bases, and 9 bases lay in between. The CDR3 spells CASSGTEEQFF. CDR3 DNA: TGCGCCAGCAGCGGGACGGAGGAGCAGTTCTTC.

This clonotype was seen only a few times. CDR3 in amino acids: CATSRLGANVLTF. The CDR3 DNA is TGTGCCACCAGCAGATTGGGGGCCAACGTCCTGACTTTC. The chain uses TRBV15 and TRBJ2-6; D unclear. Trimming cost V 2 bases and J 4 bases, with 3 bases left between them. The CDR3 covers 13 residues. Germline-derived CDR1 and CDR2 are LNHNV and YYDKDF (reference sequence).

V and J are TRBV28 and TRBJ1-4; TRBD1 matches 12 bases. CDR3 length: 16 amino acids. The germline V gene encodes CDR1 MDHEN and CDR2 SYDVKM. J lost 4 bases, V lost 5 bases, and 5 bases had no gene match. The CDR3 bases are TGTGCCAGCAGTCGGGACAGGGGGCCGAATAATGAAAAACTGTTTTTT. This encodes CASSRDRGPNNEKLFF.

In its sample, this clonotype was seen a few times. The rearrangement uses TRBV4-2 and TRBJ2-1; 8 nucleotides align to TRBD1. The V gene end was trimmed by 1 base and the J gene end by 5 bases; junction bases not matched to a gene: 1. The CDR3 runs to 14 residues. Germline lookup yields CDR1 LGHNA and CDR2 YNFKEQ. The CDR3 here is CASSQATGDNEQFF. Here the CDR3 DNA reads TGTGCCAGCAGCCAAGCGACAGGGGACAATGAGCAGTTCTTC.

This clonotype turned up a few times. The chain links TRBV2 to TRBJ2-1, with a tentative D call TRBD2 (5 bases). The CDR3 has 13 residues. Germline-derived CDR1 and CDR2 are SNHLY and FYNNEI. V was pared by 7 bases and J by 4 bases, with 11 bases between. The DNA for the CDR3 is TGTGCCAGCATCATTCCGGGGTACAATGAGCAGTTCTTC. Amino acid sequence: CASIIPGYNEQFF.

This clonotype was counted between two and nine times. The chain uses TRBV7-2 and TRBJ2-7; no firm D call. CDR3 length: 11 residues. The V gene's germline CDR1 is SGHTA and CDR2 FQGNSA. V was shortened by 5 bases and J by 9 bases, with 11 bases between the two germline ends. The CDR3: CASSPGRRQYF. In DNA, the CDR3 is TGTGCCAGCAGCCCCGGACGCCGGCAGTACTTC.

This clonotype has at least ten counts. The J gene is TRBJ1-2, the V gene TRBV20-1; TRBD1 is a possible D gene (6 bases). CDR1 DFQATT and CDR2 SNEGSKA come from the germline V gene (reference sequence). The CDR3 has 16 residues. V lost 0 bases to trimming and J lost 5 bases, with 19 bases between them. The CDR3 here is CSARDHNKNRVYGYTF. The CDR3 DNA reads TGCAGTGCTAGAGATCACAATAAGAACAGGGTTTATGGCTACACCTTC.

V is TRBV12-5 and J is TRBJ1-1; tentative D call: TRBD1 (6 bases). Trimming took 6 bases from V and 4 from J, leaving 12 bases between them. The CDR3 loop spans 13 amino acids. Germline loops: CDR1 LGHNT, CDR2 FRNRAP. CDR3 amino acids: CASGLGGTTEAFF. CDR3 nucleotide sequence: TGTGCTAGTGGCCTAGGGGGGACCACTGAAGCTTTCTTT.

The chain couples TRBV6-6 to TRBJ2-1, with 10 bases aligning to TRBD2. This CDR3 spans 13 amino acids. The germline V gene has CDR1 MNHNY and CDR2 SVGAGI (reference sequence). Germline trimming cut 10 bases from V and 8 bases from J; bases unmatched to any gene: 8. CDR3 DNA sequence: TGTGCCACCGAGCGGGGGGGCTGGGATGAGCAGTTCTTC. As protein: CATERGGWDEQFF.

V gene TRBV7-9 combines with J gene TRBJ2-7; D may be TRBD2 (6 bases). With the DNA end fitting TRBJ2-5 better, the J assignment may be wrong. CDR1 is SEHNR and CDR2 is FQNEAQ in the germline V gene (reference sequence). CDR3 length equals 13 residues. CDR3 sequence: CASWGRTTETQYF. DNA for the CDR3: TGTGCCAGCTGGGGTAGGACTACGGAGACCCAGTACTTC.

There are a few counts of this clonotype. CDR3 DNA: TGCAGTGCTAGAGATCCAAGGACCTCGAACACCGGGGAGCTGTTTTTT. Translated, it gives CSARDPRTSNTGELFF. The rearrangement uses TRBV20-1 and TRBJ2-2, with D uncertain. CDR3 length: 16 residues. The V and J ends lost 0 bases and 0 bases respectively, with 11 bases between them. Per the germline V gene, CDR1 is DFQATT and CDR2 is SNEGSKA (reference sequence).

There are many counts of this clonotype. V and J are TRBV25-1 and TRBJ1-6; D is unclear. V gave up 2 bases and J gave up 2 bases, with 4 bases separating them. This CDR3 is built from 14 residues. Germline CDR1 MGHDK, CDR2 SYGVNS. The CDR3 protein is CASSERPYNSPLHF. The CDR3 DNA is TGTGCCAGCAGTGAAAGGCCCTATAATTCACCCCTCCACTTT.

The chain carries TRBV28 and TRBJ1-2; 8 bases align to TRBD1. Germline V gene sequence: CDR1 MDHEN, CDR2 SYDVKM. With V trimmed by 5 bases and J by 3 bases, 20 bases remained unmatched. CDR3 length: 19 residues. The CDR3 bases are TGTGCCAGCAGTCCCCCGTCCGGACAGGGAGGGGGAGGCGACTATGGCTACACCTTC. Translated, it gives CASSPPSGQGGGGDYGYTF.

The CDR3 protein is CAISELGTSGGGAPDTQYF. The CDR3 DNA follows: TGTGCCATCAGTGAGCTCGGGACTAGCGGGGGAGGCGCCCCAGATACGCAGTATTTT. V and J are TRBV10-3 and TRBJ2-3; 14 bases match TRBD2. The CDR3 spans 19 residues. Losses at the gene ends were 2 bases for V and 4 bases for J; bases not matched to a gene: 11. From germline, CDR1 is ENHRY and CDR2 SYGVKD.

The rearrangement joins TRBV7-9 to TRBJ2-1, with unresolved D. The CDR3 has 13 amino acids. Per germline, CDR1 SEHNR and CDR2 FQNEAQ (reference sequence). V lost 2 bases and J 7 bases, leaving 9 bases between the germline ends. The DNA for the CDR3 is TGTGCCAGCAGCTTACCCCTAGTAAATGAGCAGTTCTTC. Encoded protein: CASSLPLVNEQFF.

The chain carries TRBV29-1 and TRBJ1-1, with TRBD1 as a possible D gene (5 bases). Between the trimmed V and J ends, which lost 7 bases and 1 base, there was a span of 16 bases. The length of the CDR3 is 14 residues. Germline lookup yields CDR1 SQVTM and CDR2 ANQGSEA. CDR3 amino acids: CSAGGVGTNTEAFF. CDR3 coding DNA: TGCAGCGCGGGGGGGGTAGGGACGAACACTGAAGCTTTCTTT.

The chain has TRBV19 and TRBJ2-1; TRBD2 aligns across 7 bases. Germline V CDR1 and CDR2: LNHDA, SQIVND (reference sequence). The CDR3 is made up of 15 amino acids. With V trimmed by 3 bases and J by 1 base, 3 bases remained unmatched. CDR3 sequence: CASSMRRESYNEQFF. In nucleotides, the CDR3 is TGTGCCAGTAGTATGAGGCGGGAGTCCTACAATGAGCAGTTCTTC.

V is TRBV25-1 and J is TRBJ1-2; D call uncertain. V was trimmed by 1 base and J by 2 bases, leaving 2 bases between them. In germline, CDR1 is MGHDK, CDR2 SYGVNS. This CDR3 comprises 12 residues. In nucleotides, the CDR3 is TGTGCCAGCAGTGAATGGAACTATGGCTACACCTTC. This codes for CASSEWNYGYTF.